The clone carrying this T cell receptor beta chain was observed many times. In the library, individual cDNA molecules carried attached unique molecular identifiers. TCRdb recomputed calls from the 5' RACE reads with MiXCR, one row per CDR3 protein. Of over 50,000 distinct CDR3 sequences in the sample, around 12% were seen once. The data were taken from a study of early T cells in non-severe SARS-CoV-2 infection. Looking at the study overall: Investigators sequenced bulk RNA drawn from unsorted whole blood, and chains remained unpaired.

V lost 3 bases, J lost 0 bases, and 12 bases lay in between. The CDR3 consists of 16 residues. Germline CDR1 and CDR2: LNHDA and SQIVND (reference sequence). The sequenced material came from whole blood. This chain joins TRBV19 and TRBJ1-3; D gene ambiguous. The TCR sequence derives from an adult who was a healthcare worker with PCR-confirmed SARS-CoV-2 infection or an uninfected control (not recorded which). The CDR3 loop reads CASSIIPGSSGNTIYF. CDR3 in DNA: TGTGCCAGTAGTATTATACCGGGATCCTCTGGAAACACCATATATTTT.